These T cell receptor beta chains were read from a single sample in a study of cytomegalovirus exposure and HLA in healthy donors. Measured with immunoSEQ multiplex PCR; TCRdb has only the in-frame clones, and not every one. The listing contains some 130,000 clones. Source material: PBMCs. These receptors all stem from a woman in her 40s in good health and CMV-seropositive. The CDR3 runs from the conserved cysteine through the conserved F or W. Each record gives: D gene, V gene, J gene, CDR3 protein, CDR3 DNA. A D gene is named only where the DNA matches it firmly.

-	TRBV28	TRBJ2-6	CASSLIGVLTF	TGTGCCAGCAGTCTCATCGGCGTCCTGACTTTC
TRBD2	TRBV7-9	TRBJ2-1	CASSGTSGSLNEQFF	TGTGCCAGCAGCGGGACTAGCGGGTCTCTCAATGAGCAGTTCTTC
TRBD2	TRBV19	TRBJ2-7	CASGPGTSGRSEQYF	TGTGCCAGTGGCCCCGGGACTAGCGGGAGGAGCGAGCAGTACTTC
-	TRBV5-1	TRBJ2-7	CASSLSGDGNEQYF	TGCGCCAGCAGCTTGTCAGGGGATGGAAACGAGCAGTACTTC
-	TRBV28	TRBJ2-5	CASSLGETQYF	TGTGCCAGCAGTTTAGGCGAGACCCAGTACTTC
-	TRBV29-1	TRBJ2-6	CSVGTLSSGANVLTF	TGCAGCGTTGGGACACTGAGCTCTGGGGCCAACGTCCTGACTTTC
TRBD2	TRBV4-1	TRBJ2-5	CASSLTSGSGETQYF	TGCGCCAGCAGCCTAACTAGCGGGAGTGGAGAGACCCAGTACTTC
-	TRBV9	TRBJ1-2	CASSAAGGYTF	TGTGCCAGCAGCGCCGCAGGTGGCTACACCTTC
-	TRBV28	TRBJ1-4	CASSLTYDREATNEKLFF	TGTGCCAGCAGCTTAACATACGACAGAGAGGCAACTAATGAAAAACTGTTTTTT
TRBD1	TRBV28	TRBJ1-5	CASRGQGDHQPQHF	TGTGCCAGCAGGGGACAGGGAGACCATCAGCCCCAGCATTTT
-	TRBV19	TRBJ2-5	CASRGGPGHPQETQYF	TGTGCCAGTAGAGGGGGACCGGGACACCCCCAAGAGACCCAGTACTTC
-	TRBV27	TRBJ2-1	CASSLIPGYNEQFF	TGTGCCAGCAGTTTAATCCCGGGATACAATGAGCAGTTCTTC
-	TRBV5-1	TRBJ1-5	CAIRPRGENQPQHF	TGCGCCATACGGCCCCGGGGAGAAAATCAGCCCCAGCATTTT
TRBD1	TRBV10-3	TRBJ2-7	CAISYGQGYEQYF	TGTGCCATCAGTTACGGACAGGGCTACGAGCAGTACTTC
TRBD1	TRBV5-1	TRBJ1-1	CASSKGTDSLAFF	TGCGCCAGCAGCAAGGGGACAGACAGCCTCGCTTTCTTT
-	TRBV28	TRBJ2-7	CASSSPGWEQYF	TGTGCCAGCAGTTCACCCGGGTGGGAGCAGTACTTC
TRBD1	TRBV30	TRBJ2-7	CAWSPHGTGSGEQYF	TGTGCCTGGAGTCCTCACGGGACAGGGTCGGGGGAGCAGTACTTC
-	TRBV18	TRBJ1-1	CASSPNGGNQNTEAFF	TGTGCCAGCTCACCAAATGGGGGGAACCAGAACACTGAAGCTTTCTTT
-	TRBV30	TRBJ2-5	CAWSRRGGQKETQYF	TGTGCCTGGAGTAGAAGGGGTGGCCAGAAGGAGACCCAGTACTTC
TRBD1	TRBV28	TRBJ1-2	CASRDSFTNYGYTF	TGTGCCAGCCGGGACAGCTTCACCAACTATGGCTACACCTTC
-	TRBV5-1	TRBJ2-1	CASSLFGSTNNEQFF	TGCGCCAGCAGCTTGTTCGGGTCCACCAACAATGAGCAGTTCTTC
TRBD2	TRBV9	TRBJ2-1	CASSVDPPSGGSYNEQFF	TGTGCCAGCAGCGTAGACCCTCCGAGCGGGGGCTCCTACAATGAGCAGTTCTTC
-	TRBV14	TRBJ1-1	CASSSWNGEAFF	TGTGCCAGCAGCTCCTGGAACGGGGAAGCTTTCTTT
TRBD2	TRBV11-2	TRBJ2-1	CASSLRTSGGSSYNEQFF	TGTGCCAGCAGCCTACGGACTAGCGGGGGGAGCTCCTACAATGAGCAGTTCTTC
TRBD1	TRBV29-1	TRBJ2-7	CSVSGQGQGEQYF	TGCAGCGTTTCGGGACAGGGTCAAGGCGAGCAGTACTTC
-	TRBV28	TRBJ2-7	CASPPAGDYSYEQYF	TGTGCCAGCCCCCCGGCAGGGGACTACTCCTACGAGCAGTACTTC
-	TRBV9	TRBJ2-3	CASSVQGFRTDTQYF	TGTGCCAGCAGCGTACAGGGATTTAGGACGGATACGCAGTATTTT
TRBD1	TRBV30	TRBJ2-3	CAWITRRGLGDTQYF	TGTGCCTGGATAACCCGCAGGGGGCTGGGAGATACGCAGTATTTT
TRBD1	TRBV6-5	TRBJ1-6	CASSRPGQDSPLHF	TGTGCCAGCAGTCGACCGGGACAGGATTCACCCCTCCACTTT
-	TRBV7-3	TRBJ2-3	CASSLTGGRTDTQYF	TGTGCCAGCAGCTTAACGGGGGGGCGGACAGATACGCAGTATTTT
-	TRBV7-9	TRBJ2-6	CASSTGSGSGANVLTF	TGTGCCAGCAGTACAGGCTCAGGGTCTGGGGCCAACGTCCTGACTTTC
-	TRBV19	TRBJ2-3	CASSLTSPRSADTQYF	TGTGCCAGTAGTTTAACTAGCCCTCGTTCCGCAGATACGCAGTATTTT
TRBD1	TRBV9	TRBJ2-7	CASSVGTGTYEQYF	TGTGCCAGCAGCGTGGGGACAGGGACCTACGAGCAGTACTTC
-	TRBV7-9	TRBJ1-6	CASSTFVNSPLHF	TGTGCCAGCAGCACTTTTGTGAATTCACCCCTCCACTTT
-	TRBV14	TRBJ2-1	CASSQMTSSEQFF	TGTGCCAGCAGCCAAATGACTTCCAGTGAGCAGTTCTTC
TRBD1	TRBV28	TRBJ2-1	CASSSGTGRNEQFF	TGTGCCAGCAGCTCCGGGACAGGGAGGAATGAGCAGTTCTTC
-	TRBV28	TRBJ2-1	CASSFPGSGEQFF	TGTGCCAGCAGTTTTCCCGGGAGCGGTGAGCAGTTCTTC
TRBD2	TRBV9	TRBJ2-1	CASSVDLLAYYNEQFF	TGTGCCAGCAGCGTAGATCTACTAGCGTATTACAATGAGCAGTTCTTC
-	TRBV28	TRBJ1-2	CASSFRGAPYGYTF	TGTGCCAGCAGTTTCCGGGGGGCCCCGTATGGCTACACCTTC
-	TRBV7-9	TRBJ2-1	CASSLQFEQFF	TGTGCCAGCAGCTTACAATTTGAGCAGTTCTTC
-	TRBV19	TRBJ2-1	CASSGGHPYNEQFF	TGTGCCAGTAGTGGGGGACACCCCTACAATGAGCAGTTCTTC
-	TRBV2	TRBJ1-3	CASSASARQLSGNTIYF	TGTGCCAGCAGCGCCTCCGCGAGACAGTTATCTGGAAACACCATATATTTT
TRBD2	TRBV5-6	TRBJ2-1	CASSYSRGGGPYNEQFF	TGTGCCAGCAGCTACTCCCGTGGGGGGGGTCCTTACAATGAGCAGTTCTTC
-	TRBV11-3	TRBJ2-7	CASSSDSSSYEQYF	TGTGCCAGCAGCTCCGACAGTTCCTCCTACGAGCAGTACTTC
-	TRBV7-3	TRBJ1-1	CASSSTGNTEAFF	TGTGCCAGCAGCTCGACAGGGAACACTGAAGCTTTCTTT
-	TRBV7-9	TRBJ2-7	CASSLPPGGDSYEQYF	TGTGCCAGCAGCTTACCACCGGGCGGGGATTCCTACGAGCAGTACTTC
-	TRBV4-1	TRBJ2-7	CASSHTAPSGDEQYF	TGCGCCAGCAGCCATACGGCCCCCTCGGGAGACGAGCAGTACTTC
-	TRBV6-1	TRBJ2-5	CASRRQGQETQYF	TGTGCCAGCCGACGCCAGGGACAAGAGACCCAGTACTTC
TRBD1	TRBV19	TRBJ2-7	CASGTGGSYEQYF	TGTGCCAGTGGAACAGGGGGGTCCTACGAGCAGTACTTC